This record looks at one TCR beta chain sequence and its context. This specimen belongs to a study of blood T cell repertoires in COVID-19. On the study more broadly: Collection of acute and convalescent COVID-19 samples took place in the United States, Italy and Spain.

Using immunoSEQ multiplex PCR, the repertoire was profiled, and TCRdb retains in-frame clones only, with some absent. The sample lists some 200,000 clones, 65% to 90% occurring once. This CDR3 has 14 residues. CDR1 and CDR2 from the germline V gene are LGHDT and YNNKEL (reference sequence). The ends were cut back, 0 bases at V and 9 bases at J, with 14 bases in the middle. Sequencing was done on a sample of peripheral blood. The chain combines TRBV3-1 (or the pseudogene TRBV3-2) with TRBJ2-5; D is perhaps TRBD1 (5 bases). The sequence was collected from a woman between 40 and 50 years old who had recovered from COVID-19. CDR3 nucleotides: TGTGCCAGCAGCCAAGAAGGACACCACGGAGCCCAGTACTTC. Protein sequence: CASSQEGHHGAQYF.